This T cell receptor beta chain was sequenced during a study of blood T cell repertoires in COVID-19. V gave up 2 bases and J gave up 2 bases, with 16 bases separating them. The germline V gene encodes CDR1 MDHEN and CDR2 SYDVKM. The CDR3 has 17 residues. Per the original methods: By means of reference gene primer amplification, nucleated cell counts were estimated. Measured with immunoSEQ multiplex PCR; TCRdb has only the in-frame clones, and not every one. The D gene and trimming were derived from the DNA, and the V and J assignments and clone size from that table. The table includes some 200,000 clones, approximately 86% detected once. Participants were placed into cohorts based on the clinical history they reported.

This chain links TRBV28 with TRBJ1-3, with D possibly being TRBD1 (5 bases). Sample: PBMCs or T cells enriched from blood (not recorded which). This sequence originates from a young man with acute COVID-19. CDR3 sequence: CASSLTGGMRAGNTIYF. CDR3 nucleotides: TGTGCCAGCAGTTTAACAGGCGGGATGAGGGCTGGAAACACCATATATTTT.